These 8 T cell receptor beta chains originate from one sample sequenced in a study of OX40 agonist ivuxolimab in advanced cancers. The library relied on the immunoSEQ multiplex PCR assay. Here the immuneACCESS table is served through TCRdb, limited to in-frame sequences with V and J called. Missing clones are a known gap in these copies; in checked studies unresolved V genes cover under half, and the rest lacks a known reason. The sample table shows about 81,000 clones, and 93% are seen once. Together, the top ten hold roughly an eighth of the sample. The sample consisted of CD4+ or CD8+ T cells sorted from blood, taken in a trial of the OX40 agonist ivuxolimab. Every receptor here comes from an adult with an advanced solid tumor such as melanoma, head and neck, liver or kidney cancer.

The gene calls are TRBV5-1 and TRBJ2-3, with 10 positions matching TRBD2. The CDR3 spans 17 residues. CDR1 SGHRS and CDR2 YFSETQ come from the germline V gene. V lost 4 bases and J lost 3; bases outside the gene matches: 11. CDR3: CASSQVQAGGPTDTQYF. DNA of the CDR3: TGCGCCAGCAGCCAGGTTCAAGCGGGAGGGCCTACAGATACGCAGTATTTT.

In regard to this clone: Other DNA sequences in the sample encode the same CDR3. The chain joins TRBV5-6 to TRBJ1-5, with TRBD1 as a possible D gene (5 bases). CDR3 length equals 14 residues. V shed 0 bases and J shed 1 base, with 5 bases lying between them. CDR1 and CDR2 from the germline V gene are SGHDT and YYEEEE. The CDR3 spells CASSLAGSNQPQHF. The CDR3 bases are TGTGCCAGCAGCTTGGCAGGGAGCAATCAGCCCCAGCATTTT.

The rearrangement uses TRBV11-3 and TRBJ2-3, with D tentatively TRBD2 (5 bases). This CDR3 contains 15 residues. V dropped 5 bases and J dropped 0 bases, with 12 bases sitting between them. Germline loops: CDR1 SGHNT, CDR2 YENEEA. The CDR3 is CASSPGLSSTDTQYF. In nucleotides, the CDR3 is TGTGCCAGCAGCCCCGGACTCTCTAGCACAGATACGCAGTATTTT.

This rearrangement joins TRBV6-5 to TRBJ2-1; TRBD2 might be the D (6 bases). V shed 5 bases and J shed 10 bases, with 12 bases lying between them. The CDR3 is 12 amino acids. Germline V CDR1 and CDR2: MNHEY, SVGAGI. CDR3 protein: CASSPSGGEQFF. CDR3 DNA: TGTGCCAGCAGTCCGTCCGGAGGGGAGCAGTTCTTC.

This sequence joins TRBV6-5 and TRBJ2-3; tentative D call: TRBD2 (5 bases). V lost 5 bases and J lost 2, with 11 bases in between. This CDR3 region has 14 residues. The germline gives CDR1 MNHEY, CDR2 SVGAGI. CDR3 DNA sequence: TGTGCCAGCAGTCCGGGGATATCCACAGATACGCAGTATTTT. Its protein product is CASSPGISTDTQYF.

The rearrangement joins TRBV5-6 to TRBJ1-1; no firm D call. The CDR3 extends over 12 amino acids. CDR1 is SGHDT and CDR2 is YYEEEE in the germline V gene. The ends were cut back, 4 bases at V and 8 bases at J, with 12 bases in the middle. The CDR3 region is CASSRSEVEAFF. The CDR3 DNA reads TGTGCCAGCAGCAGATCAGAAGTAGAAGCTTTCTTT.

The chain carries TRBV9 and TRBJ2-1; D perhaps matches TRBD2 (7 bases). The CDR3 runs to 13 residues. The germline CDR1 and CDR2 sequences are SGDLS and YYNGEE. V lost 2 bases, J lost 8 bases, and 11 bases lay in between. The CDR3 coding sequence is TGTGCCAGCAGCGTCTCGGGGGGCGATGAGCAGTTCTTC. It translates to CASSVSGGDEQFF. The full variable domain, completed using reference TRBV9 and TRBJ2-1, is DSGVTQTPKHLITATGQRVTLRCSPRSGDLSVYWYQQSLDQGLQFLIQYYNGEERAKGNILERFSAQQFPDLHSELNLSSLELGDSALYFCASSVSGGDEQFFGPGTRLTVL.

The sample holds one count of this clone. The rearrangement joins TRBV19 to TRBJ1-1; perhaps TRBD1 as D (5 bases). The germline CDR1 and CDR2 sequences are LNHDA and SQIVND (reference sequence). The ends were cut back, 5 bases at V and 5 bases at J, with 18 bases in the middle. The CDR3 has 15 amino acids. DNA for the CDR3: TGTGCCAGTAGTTTTTCCTCATGGGGGGAAACTGAAGCTTTCTTT. Amino acids: CASSFSSWGETEAFF.